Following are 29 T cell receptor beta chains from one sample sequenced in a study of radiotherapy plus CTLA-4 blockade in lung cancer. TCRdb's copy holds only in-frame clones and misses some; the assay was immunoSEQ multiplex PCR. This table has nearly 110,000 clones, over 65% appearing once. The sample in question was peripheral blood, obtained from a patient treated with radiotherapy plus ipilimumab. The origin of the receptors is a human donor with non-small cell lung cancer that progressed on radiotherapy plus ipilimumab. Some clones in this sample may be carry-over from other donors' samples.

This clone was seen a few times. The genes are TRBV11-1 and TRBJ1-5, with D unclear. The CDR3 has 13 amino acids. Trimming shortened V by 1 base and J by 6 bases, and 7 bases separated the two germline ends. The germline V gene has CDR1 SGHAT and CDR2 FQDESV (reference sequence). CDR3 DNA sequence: TGTGCCAGCAGCTTAGGAATCTTTCAGCCCCAGCATTTT. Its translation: CASSLGIFQPQHF.

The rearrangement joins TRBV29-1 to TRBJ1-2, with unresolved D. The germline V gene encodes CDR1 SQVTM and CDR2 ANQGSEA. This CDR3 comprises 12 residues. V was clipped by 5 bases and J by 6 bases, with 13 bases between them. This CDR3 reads CSVRRVVHGYTF. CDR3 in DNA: TGCAGCGTTCGACGGGTAGTTCATGGCTACACCTTC.

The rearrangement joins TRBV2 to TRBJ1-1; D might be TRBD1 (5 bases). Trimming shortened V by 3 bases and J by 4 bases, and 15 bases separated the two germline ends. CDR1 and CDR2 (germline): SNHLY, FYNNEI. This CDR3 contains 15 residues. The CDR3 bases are TGTGCCAGCAGTGAGCAGGGCATATTAAGCACTGAAGCTTTCTTT. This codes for CASSEQGILSTEAFF.

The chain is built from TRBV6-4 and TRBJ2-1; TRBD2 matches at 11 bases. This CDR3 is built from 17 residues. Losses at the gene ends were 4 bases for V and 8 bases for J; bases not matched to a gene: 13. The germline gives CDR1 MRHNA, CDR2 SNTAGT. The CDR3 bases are TGTGCCAGCAGTGCGGCCTATAGCGGGGGGGCCGTGGATGAGCAGTTCTTC. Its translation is CASSAAYSGGAVDEQFF.

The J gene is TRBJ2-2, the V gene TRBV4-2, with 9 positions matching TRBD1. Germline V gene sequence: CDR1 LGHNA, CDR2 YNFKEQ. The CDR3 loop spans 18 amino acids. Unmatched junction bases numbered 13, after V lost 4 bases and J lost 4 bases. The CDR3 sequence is CASSRKKNPGQGTGELFF. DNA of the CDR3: TGTGCCAGCAGCCGAAAAAAAAACCCGGGACAGGGCACCGGGGAGCTGTTTTTT.

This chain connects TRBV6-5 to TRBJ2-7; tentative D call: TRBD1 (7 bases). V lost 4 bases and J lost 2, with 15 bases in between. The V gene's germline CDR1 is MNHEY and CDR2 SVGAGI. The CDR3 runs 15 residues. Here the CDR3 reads CASSWRGRMTYEQYF. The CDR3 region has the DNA TGTGCCAGCAGTTGGAGGGGGCGAATGACCTACGAGCAGTACTTC.

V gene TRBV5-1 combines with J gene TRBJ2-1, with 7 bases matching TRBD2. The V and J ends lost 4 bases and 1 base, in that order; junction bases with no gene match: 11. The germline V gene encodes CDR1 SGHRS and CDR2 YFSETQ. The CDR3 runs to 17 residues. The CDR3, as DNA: TGCGCCAGCAGCGGGGCGGGACTATCCGAGTCCTACAATGAGCAGTTCTTC. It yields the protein CASSGAGLSESYNEQFF.

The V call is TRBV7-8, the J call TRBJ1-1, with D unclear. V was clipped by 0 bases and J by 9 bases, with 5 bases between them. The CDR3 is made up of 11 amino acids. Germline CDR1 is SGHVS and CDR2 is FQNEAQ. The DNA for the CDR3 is TGTGCCAGCAGCTTAGCAGGGAAAGCTTTCTTT. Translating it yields CASSLAGKAFF.

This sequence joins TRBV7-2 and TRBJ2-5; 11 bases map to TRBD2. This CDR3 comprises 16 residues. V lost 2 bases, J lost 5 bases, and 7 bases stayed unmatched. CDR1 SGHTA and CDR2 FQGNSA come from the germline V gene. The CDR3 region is CASSLLASGGWETQYF. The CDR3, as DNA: TGTGCCAGCAGCTTATTGGCTAGCGGGGGGTGGGAGACCCAGTACTTC.

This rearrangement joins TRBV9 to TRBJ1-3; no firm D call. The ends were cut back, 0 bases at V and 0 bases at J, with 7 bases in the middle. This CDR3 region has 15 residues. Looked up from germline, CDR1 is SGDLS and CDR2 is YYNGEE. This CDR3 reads CASSVARNSGNTIYF. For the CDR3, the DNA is TGTGCCAGCAGCGTAGCCAGGAACTCTGGAAACACCATATATTTT.

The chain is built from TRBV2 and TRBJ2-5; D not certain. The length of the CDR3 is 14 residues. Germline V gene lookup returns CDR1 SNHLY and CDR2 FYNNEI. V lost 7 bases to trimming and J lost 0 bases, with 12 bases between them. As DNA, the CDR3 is TGTGCCAGCAAGGCAGGAACCAACCAAGAGACCCAGTACTTC. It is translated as CASKAGTNQETQYF.

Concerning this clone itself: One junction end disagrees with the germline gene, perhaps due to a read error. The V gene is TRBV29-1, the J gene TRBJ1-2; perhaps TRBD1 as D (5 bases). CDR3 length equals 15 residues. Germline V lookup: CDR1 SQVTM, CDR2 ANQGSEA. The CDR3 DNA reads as TGCAGCGTTGTTGGCTTAGGAGGGACTAACTATAGCTACACCTTC. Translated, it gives CSVVGLGGTNYSYTF.

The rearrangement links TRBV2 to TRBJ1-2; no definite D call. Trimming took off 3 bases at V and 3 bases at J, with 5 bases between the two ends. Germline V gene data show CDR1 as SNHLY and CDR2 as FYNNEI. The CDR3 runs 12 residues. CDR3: CASSEGDYGYTF. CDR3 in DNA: TGTGCCAGCAGTGAGGGTGACTATGGCTACACCTTC.

The CDR3 protein is CASSPTGTGGNSPLHF. DNA for the CDR3: TGCGCCAGCAGCCCCACCGGGACAGGGGGTAATTCACCCCTCCACTTT. J is TRBJ1-6 and V is TRBV5-1, with TRBD1 matching 11 bases. Trimming at V came to 4 bases and at J to 6 bases, leaving 6 bases not matched to a gene. The CDR3 loop spans 16 amino acids. CDR1 SGHRS and CDR2 YFSETQ come from the germline V gene. Full variable domain (rest looked up from reference TRBV5-1 and TRBJ1-6): KAGVTQTPRYLIKTRGQQVTLSCSPISGHRSVSWYQQTPGQGLQFLFEYFSETQRNKGNFPGRFSGRQFSNSRSEMNVSTLELGDSALYLCASSPTGTGGNSPLHFGNGTRLTVT.

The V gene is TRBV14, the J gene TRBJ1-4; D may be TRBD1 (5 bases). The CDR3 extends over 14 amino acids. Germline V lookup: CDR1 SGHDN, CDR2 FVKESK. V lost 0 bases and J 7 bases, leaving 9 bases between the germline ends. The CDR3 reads CASSQDWTSEKLFF. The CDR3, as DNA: TGTGCCAGCAGCCAAGATTGGACAAGTGAAAAACTGTTTTTT.

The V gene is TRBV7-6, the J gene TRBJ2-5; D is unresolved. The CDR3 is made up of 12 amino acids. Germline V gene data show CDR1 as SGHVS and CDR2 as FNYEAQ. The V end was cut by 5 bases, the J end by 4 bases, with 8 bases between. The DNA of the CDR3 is TGTGCCAGCAGCCCCCATTCAGAGACCCAGTACTTC. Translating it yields CASSPHSETQYF. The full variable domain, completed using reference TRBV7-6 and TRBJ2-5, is GAGVSQSPRYKVTKRGQDVALRCDPISGHVSLYWYRQALGQGPEFLTYFNYEAQQDKSGLPNDRFSAERPEGSISTLTIQRTEQRDSAMYRCASSPHSETQYFGPGTRLLVL.

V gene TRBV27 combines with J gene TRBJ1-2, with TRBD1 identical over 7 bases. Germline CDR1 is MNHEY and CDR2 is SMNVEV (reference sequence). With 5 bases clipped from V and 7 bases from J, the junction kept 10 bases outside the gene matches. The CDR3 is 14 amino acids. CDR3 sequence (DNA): TGTGCCAGCAGTCCCTACGACAGGGCGGCTGGCTACACCTTC. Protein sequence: CASSPYDRAAGYTF.

CDR3 DNA sequence: TGTGCCAGCAGTGAAGGGTTCCTTCCCACCATATATTTT. Encoded protein: CASSEGFLPTIYF. The chain links TRBV6-1 to TRBJ1-3; D gene ambiguous. Germline CDR1 and CDR2: MNHNS and SASEGT. V dropped 1 base and J dropped 9 bases, with 10 bases sitting between them. The length of the CDR3 is 13 residues.

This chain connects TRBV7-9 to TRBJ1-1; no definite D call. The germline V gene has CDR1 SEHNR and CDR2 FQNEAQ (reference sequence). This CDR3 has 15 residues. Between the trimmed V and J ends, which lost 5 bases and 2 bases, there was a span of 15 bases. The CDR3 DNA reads TGTGCCAGCAGCCGCCGCAAGGACGGAAACACTGAAGCTTTCTTT. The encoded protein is CASSRRKDGNTEAFF.

This CDR3 reads CASSPLAGGYNEQFF. The CDR3 nucleotides read TGTGCCAGCAGCCCTCTAGCGGGGGGGTATAATGAGCAGTTCTTC. The chain recombines TRBV6-6 with TRBJ2-1; 12 nucleotides agree with TRBD2. Germline CDR1 is MNHNY and CDR2 is SVGAGI (reference sequence). The CDR3 runs to 15 residues. The V and J ends lost 6 bases and 7 bases, in that order; junction bases with no gene match: 7.

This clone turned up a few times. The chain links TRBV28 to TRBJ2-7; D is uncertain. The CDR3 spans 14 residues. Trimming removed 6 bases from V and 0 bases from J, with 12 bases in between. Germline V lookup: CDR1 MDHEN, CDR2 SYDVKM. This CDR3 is CASSHPTSSYEQYF. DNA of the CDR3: TGTGCCAGCAGCCATCCAACGAGCTCCTACGAGCAGTACTTC.

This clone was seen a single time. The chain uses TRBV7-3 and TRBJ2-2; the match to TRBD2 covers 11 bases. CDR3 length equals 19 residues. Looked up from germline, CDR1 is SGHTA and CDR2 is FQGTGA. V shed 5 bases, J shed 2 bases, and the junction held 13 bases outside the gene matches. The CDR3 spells CASSPPLAGGRRNTGELFF. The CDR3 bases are TGTGCCAGCAGCCCTCCTCTAGCGGGGGGCCGAAGAAACACCGGGGAGCTGTTTTTT.

For the CDR3, the DNA is TGTGCCAGCAGTTACGGTCAGGTATCGAACACCGGGGAGCTGTTTTTT. It yields the protein CASSYGQVSNTGELFF. The chain carries TRBV6-6 and TRBJ2-2; D remains unclear. Deletions cut 2 bases from V and 0 bases from J, with 10 bases between. CDR3 size: 16 residues. Germline CDR1 and CDR2: MNHNY and SVGAGI (reference sequence).

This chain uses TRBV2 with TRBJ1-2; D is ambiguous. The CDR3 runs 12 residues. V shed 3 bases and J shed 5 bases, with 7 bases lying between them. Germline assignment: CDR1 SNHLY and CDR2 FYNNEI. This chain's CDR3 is CASSDRTYGYTF. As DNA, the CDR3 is TGTGCCAGCAGTGACAGAACTTATGGCTACACCTTC.

For the CDR3, the DNA is TGTGCCAGCAGCTTGGGACAGGGACGAGATACGCAGTATTTT. This gives the protein CASSLGQGRDTQYF. The chain joins TRBV5-4 to TRBJ2-3; 7 bases match TRBD1. The V segment lost 0 bases and the J segment 5 bases; nucleotides outside the gene matches: 3. CDR1 is SGHNT, CDR2 YYREEE, per germline (reference sequence). The CDR3 sequence is 14 residues long.

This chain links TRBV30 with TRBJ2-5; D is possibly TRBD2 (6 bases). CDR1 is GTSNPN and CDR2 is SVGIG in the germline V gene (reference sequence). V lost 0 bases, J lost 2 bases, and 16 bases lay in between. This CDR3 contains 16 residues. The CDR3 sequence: CAWSVETRELQETQYF. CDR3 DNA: TGTGCCTGGAGTGTGGAGACTAGGGAGTTACAAGAGACCCAGTACTTC.

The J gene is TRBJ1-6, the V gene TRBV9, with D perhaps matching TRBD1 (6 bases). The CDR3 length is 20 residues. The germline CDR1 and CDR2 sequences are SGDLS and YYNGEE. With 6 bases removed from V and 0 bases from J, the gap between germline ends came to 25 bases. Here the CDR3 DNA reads TGTGCCAGCACCCTCGACTGGGCCAGGGGAGCAAGCTCCTATAATTCACCCCTCCACTTT. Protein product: CASTLDWARGASSYNSPLHF.

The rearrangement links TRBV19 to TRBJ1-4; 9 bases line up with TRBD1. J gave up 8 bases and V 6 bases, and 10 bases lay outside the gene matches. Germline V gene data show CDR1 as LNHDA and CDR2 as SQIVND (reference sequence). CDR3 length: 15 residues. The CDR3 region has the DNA TGTGCCAGTAGCCCACGGACAGGGGCGGCGGAAAAACTGTTTTTT. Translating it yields CASSPRTGAAEKLFF.

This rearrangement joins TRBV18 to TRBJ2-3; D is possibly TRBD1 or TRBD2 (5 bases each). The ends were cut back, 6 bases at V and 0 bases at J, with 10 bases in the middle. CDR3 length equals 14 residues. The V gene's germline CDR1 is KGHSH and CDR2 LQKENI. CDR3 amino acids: CASSRDLSTDTQYF. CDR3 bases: TGTGCCAGCTCTCGGGACCTTAGCACAGATACGCAGTATTTT.